A selection of T cell receptor beta chains follows, all from one sample in a study of brain metastases from non-small cell lung cancer. Data came from immunoSEQ multiplex PCR; TCRdb stores just in-frame clones and leaves some out. The repertoire has thousands of clones, around four fifths of them found once; the top ten carry around 4%. The sequenced sample was primary lung tumor tissue. The receptors were sampled from a donor at least 40 years old with non-small cell lung cancer. Each CDR3 is given with its conserved first and last residue.

v_call,cdr3_aa
TRBV18,CASSSTTTYEQYF
TRBV30,CAFGDRGAFF
TRBV19,CASSIGPGTGGYTF
TRBV7-2,CASSLVGTPQPFF
TRBV19,CASSLGLAGGPNEQFF
TRBV30,CARGAGGVTTDTQYF
TRBV5-4,CASSLWGMGKETQYF
TRBV30,CAWSVPGRTEAFF
TRBV18,CASSPETGRGYGYTF
TRBV15,CATSSTREAGSSYEQYF
TRBV4-1,CASSQGTIPSTDTQYF
TRBV4-3,CASSRNLAGGPDEQFF
TRBV11-3,CASSLDSQGEQFF
TRBV5-5,CASSLGQGNSPLHF
TRBV6-1,CASFSATGYGYTF
TRBV7-2,CASSDRSSGNTIYF
TRBV7-2,CASSLIANQPQHF
TRBV7-6,CANSLSAPGTGGPLHF
TRBV5-1,CASSLTTATQETQYF
TRBV2,CASSGTVTYNEQFF
TRBV5-4,CASSFGQGLSGANVLTF
TRBV19,CASQPGRQSYGYTF
TRBV4-1,CASSQEPGRNSPLHF
TRBV5-1,CASKDTDTQYF
TRBV5-4,CASSLMGVSGLAFF
TRBV5-6,CASSENRWAGGSTDTQYF
TRBV18,CASSPTSGGDTDTQYF
TRBV27,CASEARAGRGDTQYF
TRBV24-1,CATSDFPSGELFF
TRBV6-2/TRBV6-3,CANSPRVAQETQYF
TRBV30,CAWSVGAGRAFF
TRBV30,CAWIPMAGVAEAFF
TRBV4-3,CASSRSLDNYGYTF
TRBV4-3,CASSQMGERETQYF
TRBV19,CASSIDMAVYQPQHF
TRBV12-3/TRBV12-4,CASTQSSGNTIYF
TRBV19,CASKKGLAEAFF
TRBV7-9,CASSLGGPPYNEQFF
TRBV19,CASTIDWGFDQPQHF
TRBV29-1,CSPEWTGPPFPLREKLFF
TRBV4-2,CASSQDPGQGWDEQCF
TRBV5-6,CASSYGEGERVTQYF
TRBV6-2/TRBV6-3,CASSPTDLYGYTF
TRBV19,CASRPRATAHNSPLHF
TRBV6-1,CASSAPPGQGPSGGGYTF